This paragraph covers one T cell receptor (beta chain) sequence. This sample is part of a study of blood T cell repertoires in COVID-19. Across the whole study: Samples representing acute and convalescent COVID-19 were sourced from the United States, Italy and Spain. Sources were T cells, B-cell-depleted T cells, or PBMCs; the material itself was cDNA or gDNA.

The germline V and J ends were trimmed by 2 bases and 5 bases, with 15 bases remaining between them. CDR3 length: 15 residues. Germline lookup yields CDR1 SGHTA and CDR2 FQGNSA. Authors' data handling: Amplification with reference gene primers provided the estimates of nucleated cell counts. Assay: immunoSEQ multiplex PCR; the TCRdb copy retains only in-frame clones and omits some. Clone size and the V and J calls come from that table; the DNA yielded D and trimming. The sample lists 80,000 to 90,000 clones, 70% to 90% occurring once. Sample: peripheral blood. The chain joins TRBV7-2 to TRBJ1-1, with no clear D. The sequence was obtained from a man in his fifties or sixties with acute or convalescent COVID-19. The DNA for the CDR3 is TGTGCCAGCAGCTTAATGGACGCCACGGGGACTGAAGCTTTCTTT. Translated: CASSLMDATGTEAFF. The variable domain in full, completed from reference TRBV7-2 and TRBJ1-1, reads GAGVSQSPSNKVTEKGKDVELRCDPISGHTALYWYRQSLGQGLEFLIYFQGNSAPDKSGLPSDRFSAERTGGSVSTLTIQRTQQEDSAVYLCASSLMDATGTEAFFGQGTRLTVV.